This T cell receptor (beta chain) was observed in a study of identical twins (dated by TCRdb to 2016 to 2017). For the wider study: TCR alpha and beta repertoires from monozygotic twins, unrelated adults of various ages and cord blood were deep-sequenced to test whether fetal clonotypes persist. To rule out contamination, replicate twin experiments were performed at different times with different library preparation protocols. General findings and caveats noted by the study authors: Invariant T cells such as MAIT and iNKT could partly confound zero-insertion analyses, though diverse VJ usage argued against this for most clonotypes. Because the same donors could not be followed over many years, conclusions were based on cross-sectional statistical analysis. A weaker excess of twin sharing was found in beta out-of-frame sequences because the signal-to-noise ratio was lowered by fewer shared sequences. Recombination models systematically underestimated out-of-frame TCR alpha sharing in monozygotic twins but agreed with sharing between unrelated individuals. Fewer insertions were carried by abundant cord blood beta clonotypes, a similar but weaker trend appeared in young adult naive repertoires, and no such trend appeared in memory repertoires. Out-of-frame TCR alpha sequences shared between twins showed an excess of low generation-probability sequences compared with coincidental sharing between unrelated individuals.

Every donor was a healthy Caucasian. Three pairs of female monozygotic twins, all aged roughly 18 to 29 years, were included in the twin cohort. Miltenyi CD45RO+ enrichment and human naive T-cell isolation kits were used to isolate memory (CD45RO+) and naive T cells from PBMC. Library creation used 5' RACE. Sequenced using an Illumina HiSeq 2000. Template switching introduced a universal primer binding site; the final cDNA contained a unique molecular identifier, enabling accurate counting of TCR cDNA molecules. First-strand cDNA for TCR alpha and beta chains was synthesized from specific primers in the conserved constant-segment region. To control for contamination, every cDNA library carried two barcodes: a SMART-Mk sample barcode plus Illumina barcodes. Two successive PCR steps introduced TruSeq adapter sequences along with Illumina sample barcodes. TCR alpha and beta cDNA libraries were sequenced on the Illumina HiSeq platform with custom primers. The study's own analysis went as follows. MiGEC was used to process raw reads and extract unique molecular identifiers, and MiXCR was used to find CDR3 positions. For each individual, recombination models were inferred using an EM algorithm with the repgenHMM and IGoR tools. The tcR package in R was used for shared clonotype analysis, with sharing normalized by the product of cloneset sizes. To study raw recombination free of thymic and clonal selection effects, out-of-frame nonproductive sequences were analyzed. The public reads were run again by TCRdb, first through fastp at Q25 and then through MiXCR, and only productive beta chains were kept. Merged by CDR3 protein, the rows form single entries marked with the most common genes and DNA. Here the V and J calls rest on TCRdb's processing, not on the authors' analysis. This sample lists 240,000 or so distinct CDR3 sequences; about 13% were detected once. Clones ranked in the top ten supply about 4.1% of the sample.

Germline trimming: 5 bases from V, 5 bases from J; junction bases outside gene matches: 5. From the germline V gene (reference sequence), CDR1 is LGHDT and CDR2 is YNNKEL. Reading from cysteine to phenylalanine, the CDR3 counts 13 amino acids. Of all the DNA, just the CDR3 is kept, 39 bases in frame from base 1. Of note for this clonotype: Its antigen is currently not known. Within one base of it there is no much larger clone, and no base qualities were kept.

These data were likewise used in another study, on yellow fever vaccine responses in identical twins. That second publication adds: According to the authors, in identical twins the way T cells responded to vaccination appeared partly convergent and partly personalized. Focusing on identical twins, the study followed the T cell clones that responded to the vaccine, and did so with precision.

The origin of this receptor is a woman aged 18-29 years in good health. The specimen was memory (CD45RO+) T cells sorted from blood. The sample's cell subset or site label is to be understood as: CD45RO+ enriched T cells. The rearranged segments are TRBV3-1 and TRBJ2-5; a stretch of 7 junction bases matches TRBD1. This receptor carries the CDR3 CASSGQVSETQYF. The DNA reads as follows: TGTGCCAGCAGCGGACAGGTTTCGGAGACCCAGTACTTC.